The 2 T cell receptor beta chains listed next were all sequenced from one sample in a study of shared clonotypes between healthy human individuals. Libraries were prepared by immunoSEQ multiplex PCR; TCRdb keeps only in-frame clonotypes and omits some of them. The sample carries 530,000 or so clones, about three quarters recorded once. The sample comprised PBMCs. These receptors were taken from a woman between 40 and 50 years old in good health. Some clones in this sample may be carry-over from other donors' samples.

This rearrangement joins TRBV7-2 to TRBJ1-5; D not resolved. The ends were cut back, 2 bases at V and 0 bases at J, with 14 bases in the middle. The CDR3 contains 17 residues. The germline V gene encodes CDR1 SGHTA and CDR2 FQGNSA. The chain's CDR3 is CASSLILTRYSNQPQHF. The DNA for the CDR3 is TGTGCCAGCAGCTTAATCCTAACAAGATATAGCAATCAGCCCCAGCATTTT.

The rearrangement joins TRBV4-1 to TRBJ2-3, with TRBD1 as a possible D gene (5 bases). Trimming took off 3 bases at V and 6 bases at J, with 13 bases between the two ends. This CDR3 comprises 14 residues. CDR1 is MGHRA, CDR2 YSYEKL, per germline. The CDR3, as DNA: TGCGCCAGCAGCCATCGCCAGGGTTCCGATACGCAGTATTTT. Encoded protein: CASSHRQGSDTQYF.